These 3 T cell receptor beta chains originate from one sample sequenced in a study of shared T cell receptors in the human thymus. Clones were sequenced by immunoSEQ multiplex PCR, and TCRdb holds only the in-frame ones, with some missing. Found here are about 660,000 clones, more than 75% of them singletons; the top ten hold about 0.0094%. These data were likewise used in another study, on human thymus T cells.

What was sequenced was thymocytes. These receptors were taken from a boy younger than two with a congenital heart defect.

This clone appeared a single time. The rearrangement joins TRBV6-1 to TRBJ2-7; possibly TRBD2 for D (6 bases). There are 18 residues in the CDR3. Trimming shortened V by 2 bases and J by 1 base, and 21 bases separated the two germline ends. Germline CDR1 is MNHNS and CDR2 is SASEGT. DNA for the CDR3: TGTGCCAGCAGTGAAATTTATCTTGGTTGGGGGAGGTCCTACGAGCAGTACTTC. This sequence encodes CASSEIYLGWGRSYEQYF.

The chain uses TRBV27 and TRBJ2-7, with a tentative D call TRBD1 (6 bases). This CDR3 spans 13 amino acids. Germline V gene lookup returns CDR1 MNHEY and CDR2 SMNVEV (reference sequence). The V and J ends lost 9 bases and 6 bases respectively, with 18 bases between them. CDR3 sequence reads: CARPTGTIFEQYF. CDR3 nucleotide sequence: TGTGCCAGACCTACCGGGACAATCTTCGAGCAGTACTTC.

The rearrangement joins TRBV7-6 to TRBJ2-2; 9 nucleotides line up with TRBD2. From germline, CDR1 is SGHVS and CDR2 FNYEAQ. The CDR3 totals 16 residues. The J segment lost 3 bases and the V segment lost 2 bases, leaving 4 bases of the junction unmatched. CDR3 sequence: CASSLWREGDTGELFF. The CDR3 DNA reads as TGTGCCAGCAGCTTATGGCGGGAGGGTGACACCGGGGAGCTGTTTTTT.